A single sample is the source of the 14 T cell receptor beta chains below, sequenced in a study of T cell responses to AZD1222 COVID-19 vaccine. Method: immunoSEQ multiplex PCR; TCRdb's copy keeps in-frame clones and lacks some. The sample consists of around 130,000 clones, around 90% of them appearing once. This sample comprised peripheral blood, obtained on day 0 of AZD1222 vaccination. Source of these receptors: an adult in good health.

The J gene is TRBJ1-1, the V gene TRBV29-1, with D uncertain. Germline loops: CDR1 SQVTM, CDR2 ANQGSEA. CDR3 length: 12 residues. The V and J ends lost 4 bases and 0 bases respectively, with 6 bases between them. CDR3 residues: CSVVSVNTEAFF. The DNA for the CDR3 is TGCAGCGTTGTGTCAGTGAACACTGAAGCTTTCTTT.

This clone was detected only a few times. This chain connects TRBV2 to TRBJ2-3; 8 bases line up with TRBD2. The CDR3 spans 13 residues. With 6 bases clipped from V and 4 bases from J, the junction kept 3 bases outside the gene matches. Germline V gives CDR1 SNHLY, CDR2 FYNNEI. CDR3 DNA sequence: TGTGCCAGCAGCTGGACTAGCTCAGATACGCAGTATTTT. Protein: CASSWTSSDTQYF.

The chain joins TRBV6-2 or TRBV6-3 to TRBJ2-1; 10 bases align to TRBD2. With 3 bases clipped from V and 8 bases from J, the junction kept 4 bases outside the gene matches. The germline V gene has CDR1 MNHEY and CDR2 SVGEGT. The CDR3 loop spans 14 amino acids. This CDR3 reads CASSYLAGVHEQFF. In nucleotides, the CDR3 is TGTGCCAGCAGTTATCTAGCGGGAGTTCATGAGCAGTTCTTC.

The gene calls are TRBV28 and TRBJ2-5; D may correspond to TRBD1 or TRBD2 (6 bases each). The CDR3 covers 15 residues. V was trimmed by 5 bases and J by 1 base, leaving 14 bases between them. Per germline, CDR1 MDHEN and CDR2 SYDVKM. CDR3 nucleotides: TGTGCCAGCAGTCCCGGCACGGGGGCCCAAGAGACCCAGTACTTC. Protein: CASSPGTGAQETQYF.

This clone was observed once. V and J are TRBV6-5 and TRBJ2-5; TRBD1 aligns across 10 bases. Germline V gene sequence: CDR1 MNHEY, CDR2 SVGAGI. J was trimmed by 6 bases and V by 8 bases; bases with no gene match: 12. The CDR3 has 15 residues. The CDR3 nucleotides read TGTGCCAGCCGGGAGGGACAGGGGAGCTCGCAGACCCAGTACTTC. Encoded protein: CASREGQGSSQTQYF.

In this sample, this clone turned up once. The chain joins TRBV7-3 to TRBJ2-2; TRBD2 matches at 11 bases. The CDR3 consists of 17 residues. Trimming removed 5 bases from V and 5 bases from J; junction bases left unmatched: 10. Per the germline V gene, CDR1 is SGHTA and CDR2 is FQGTGA. CDR3 sequence (DNA): TGTGCCAGCAGCAGACGGCCGGGACTAGCGGCTACCGGGGAGCTGTTTTTT. Its protein is CASSRRPGLAATGELFF.

The V gene is TRBV18, the J gene TRBJ1-5, with D tentatively TRBD1 (5 bases). Germline CDR1 and CDR2: KGHSH and LQKENI. V lost 5 bases and J lost 5, with 13 bases in between. The CDR3 loop spans 14 amino acids. CDR3 region: CASSKGRDDQPQHF. The CDR3 bases are TGTGCCAGCTCAAAGGGCAGGGATGATCAGCCCCAGCATTTT.

V gene TRBV11-2 combines with J gene TRBJ1-2; 12 bases align to TRBD1. In germline, CDR1 is SGHAT, CDR2 FQNNGV. V trimming: 0 bases; J trimming: 5 bases; junction bases outside the gene matches: 4. The CDR3 sequence is 16 residues long. The CDR3 DNA is TGTGCCAGCAGCTTAGACGGGACAGGGGGCGATTATGGCTACACCTTC. Amino acids: CASSLDGTGGDYGYTF.

V is TRBV18 and J is TRBJ1-5, with D possibly being TRBD1 (6 bases). In germline, CDR1 is KGHSH, CDR2 LQKENI. Trimming cost V 3 bases and J 10 bases, with 13 bases left between them. The CDR3 is 13 residues long. This CDR3 is CASSPDSLGPQHF. CDR3 sequence (DNA): TGTGCCAGCTCACCGGACAGCCTTGGACCCCAGCATTTT.

This rearrangement joins TRBV6-5 to TRBJ1-4, with D unresolved. V lost 0 bases, J lost 3 bases, and 8 bases lay in between. The germline V gene has CDR1 MNHEY and CDR2 SVGAGI. This CDR3 has 15 residues. The CDR3 DNA is TGTGCCAGCAGTTACTCTGGGAATCCTAATGAAAAACTGTTTTTT. As protein: CASSYSGNPNEKLFF.

The V call is TRBV6-5, the J call TRBJ1-2; D gene unclear. V lost 3 bases to trimming and J lost 8 bases, with 10 bases between them. Germline CDR1 reads MNHEY; CDR2 reads SVGAGI. The CDR3 is made up of 12 amino acids. The CDR3 sequence: CASSYSAGGYTF. In DNA, the CDR3 is TGTGCCAGCAGTTATTCGGCGGGGGGCTACACCTTC.

V gene TRBV19 combines with J gene TRBJ1-4; TRBD1 is a possible D gene (6 bases). Germline loops: CDR1 LNHDA, CDR2 SQIVND (reference sequence). The length of the CDR3 is 16 residues. V lost 6 bases and J 0 bases, leaving 14 bases between the germline ends. In nucleotides, the CDR3 is TGTGCCAGTAGGCCCGGGACACCCGCAACTAATGAAAAACTGTTTTTT. Its translation is CASRPGTPATNEKLFF.

The chain links TRBV4-1 to TRBJ1-2; 7 bases agree with TRBD1. The CDR3 totals 17 residues. The V segment lost 3 bases and the J segment 3 bases; nucleotides outside the gene matches: 13. Germline V CDR1 and CDR2: MGHRA, YSYEKL. CDR3 residues: CASSHPPGQPPDYGYTF. The CDR3 nucleotides are TGCGCCAGCAGCCACCCACCGGGACAGCCGCCTGACTATGGCTACACCTTC.

The chain uses TRBV2 and TRBJ1-5, with D perhaps matching TRBD1 (6 bases). CDR1 and CDR2 (germline): SNHLY, FYNNEI. Trimming removed 10 bases at V and 1 base at J, with 11 bases between. This CDR3 comprises 13 residues. The CDR3 DNA is TGTGCCACAACAGGGAGAAGCAATCAGCCCCAGCATTTT. This encodes CATTGRSNQPQHF.